Below, 17 T cell receptor beta chains from the same sample are listed, as sequenced in a study of cytomegalovirus exposure and HLA in healthy donors (dated by TCRdb to about 2017). Libraries were made using the immunoSEQ multiplex PCR assay. TCRdb provides this immuneACCESS table in a form limited to in-frame rearrangements. Some clones are lacking; in checked studies, under half of them reflect an unresolved V gene, and why the rest are absent is not known. This sample holds approximately 180,000 clones; around nine tenths were observed only once. Of the sample, 1.4% falls within the top ten clones. Sequences were obtained from PBMCs. These receptors came from a woman aged 25 to 45 in good health and CMV-seronegative.

Comment on this clone: This sample also contains other DNA sequences that code for the same CDR3. This chain links TRBV5-1 with TRBJ2-3, with 9 bases identical to TRBD2. Germline loops: CDR1 SGHRS, CDR2 YFSETQ. The J segment lost 1 base and the V segment lost 2 bases, leaving 2 bases of the junction unmatched. The CDR3 extends over 15 amino acids. CDR3 amino acids: CASSFGGGGTDTQYF. DNA of the CDR3: TGCGCCAGCAGCTTCGGCGGGGGGGGCACAGATACGCAGTATTTT.

In nucleotides, the CDR3 is TGTGCCAGCAGCTTAGCTTTCACCGGGTCTCCTTACAACACCATATATTTT. Protein product: CASSLAFTGSPYNTIYF. The V gene is TRBV7-2, the J gene TRBJ1-3, with D hard to call. The CDR3 extends over 17 amino acids. The V gene's germline CDR1 is SGHTA and CDR2 FQGNSA. The V gene lost 0 bases and the J gene lost 7 bases, with 19 bases spanning the gap.

This clone was counted between two and nine times. The CDR3 nucleotides read TGTGCCAGCAGCCCAGGACAGGGATTAACTAATGAAAAACTGTTTTTT. Amino acids: CASSPGQGLTNEKLFF. The V gene is TRBV7-2, the J gene TRBJ1-4, with TRBD1 matching 8 bases. Per the germline V gene, CDR1 is SGHTA and CDR2 is FQGNSA. The CDR3 totals 16 residues. After removal of 5 bases from V and 1 base from J, the junction contained 6 bases not matched to a gene.

This chain links TRBV9 with TRBJ2-1; 7 nucleotides line up with TRBD1. The length of the CDR3 is 19 residues. J gave up 4 bases and V 0 bases, and 16 bases lay outside the gene matches. The germline V gene has CDR1 SGDLS and CDR2 YYNGEE. The CDR3 DNA is TGTGCCAGCAGCGTAGGCCCTGGGACAGCCCTTAGGAATTACAATGAGCAGTTCTTC. Translating it yields CASSVGPGTALRNYNEQFF.

The chain is built from TRBV27 and TRBJ2-1, with D hard to call. Germline-derived CDR1 and CDR2 are MNHEY and SMNVEV (reference sequence). The length of the CDR3 is 18 residues. With 6 bases removed from V and 4 bases from J, the gap between germline ends came to 25 bases. This chain's CDR3 is CASSHSIIPQPSYNEQFF. The CDR3 nucleotides read TGTGCCAGCAGCCACTCCATCATACCCCAACCCTCATACAATGAGCAGTTCTTC.

This clone showed up just once. Written as DNA, the CDR3 is TGTGCCAGCAGCAACCTAGAAGCATACAATGAGCAGTTCTTC. This codes for CASSNLEAYNEQFF. This chain links TRBV9 with TRBJ2-1; D remains ambiguous. The V end lost 4 bases, the J end lost 4 bases, and 12 bases lay between the germline ends. This CDR3 has 14 amino acids. Germline values: CDR1 SGDLS, CDR2 YYNGEE.

The gene calls are TRBV10-1 and TRBJ1-1, with D perhaps matching TRBD1 (5 bases). The CDR3 extends over 15 amino acids. Germline V gives CDR1 WNHNN, CDR2 SYGVQD (reference sequence). The V and J ends lost 5 bases and 1 base respectively, with 14 bases between them. The CDR3 here is CASSPRTGRNTEAFF. The CDR3 nucleotides read TGCGCCAGCAGTCCTAGAACAGGAAGGAACACTGAAGCTTTCTTT.

V usage is TRBV7-8 and J usage is TRBJ2-1, with 11 nucleotides matching TRBD2. V lost 0 bases to trimming and J lost 4 bases; unmatched junction nucleotides: 5. Germline loops: CDR1 SGHVS, CDR2 FQNEAQ. The length of the CDR3 is 17 residues. The CDR3 is CASSLAIAGGRYNEQFF. The CDR3 DNA sequence: TGTGCCAGCAGCTTAGCAATAGCGGGGGGGCGATACAATGAGCAGTTCTTC.

This chain links TRBV27 with TRBJ1-2; 9 bases are shared with TRBD1. Germline assignment: CDR1 MNHEY and CDR2 SMNVEV (reference sequence). The CDR3 loop spans 15 amino acids. V lost 5 bases and J lost 5; bases outside the gene matches: 9. The CDR3 DNA reads TGTGCCAGCAGTATAGCCGGGACAGGGACTTATGGCTACACCTTC. Protein: CASSIAGTGTYGYTF.

The V call is TRBV6-5, the J call TRBJ1-1; D is perhaps TRBD1 (5 bases). The CDR3 spans 14 residues. Trimming cost V 4 bases and J 7 bases, with 16 bases left between them. From germline, CDR1 is MNHEY and CDR2 SVGAGI. Here the CDR3 reads CASSSRGGSFEAFF. The CDR3 DNA follows: TGTGCCAGCAGTTCTCGCGGGGGGAGCTTTGAAGCTTTCTTT.

The chain is built from TRBV5-1 and TRBJ1-2, with D possibly matching TRBD1 (6 bases). Germline V gene sequence: CDR1 SGHRS, CDR2 YFSETQ. The CDR3 spans 14 residues. V lost 2 bases and J lost 6, with 14 bases in between. The DNA of the CDR3 is TGCGCCAGCAGCTTTGGGGGCAGCCCAAATGGCTACACCTTC. This sequence encodes CASSFGGSPNGYTF.

This chain connects TRBV11-2 to TRBJ1-2, with D perhaps TRBD1 (6 bases). The CDR3 has 15 amino acids. CDR1 SGHAT and CDR2 FQNNGV come from the germline V gene. V lost 1 base and J 5 bases, leaving 14 bases between the germline ends. CDR3 bases: TGTGCCAGCAGCTTAGGCCGACAGGAACGGTATGGCTACACCTTC. Translation: CASSLGRQERYGYTF. Supplemented by reference TRBV11-2 and TRBJ1-2, the full variable domain reads EAGVAQSPRYKIIEKRQSVAFWCNPISGHATLYWYQQILGQGPKLLIQFQNNGVVDDSQLPKDRFSAERLKGVDSTLKIQPAKLEDSAVYLCASSLGRQERYGYTFGSGTRLTVV.

This rearrangement joins TRBV18 to TRBJ1-1; perhaps TRBD1 as D (5 bases). The CDR3 spans 13 residues. The germline V gene has CDR1 KGHSH and CDR2 LQKENI. The ends were cut back, 6 bases at V and 7 bases at J, with 15 bases in the middle. The CDR3 DNA sequence: TGTGCCAGCTCCCCCGATGGGGGAGGTGAAGCTTTCTTT. Its protein product is CASSPDGGGEAFF.

This chain links TRBV4-1 with TRBJ1-3; D uncertain. Trimming removed 1 base from V and 5 bases from J, with 6 bases in between. Germline values: CDR1 MGHRA, CDR2 YSYEKL. The CDR3 runs 13 residues. The CDR3 nucleotides read TGCGCCAGCAGCCAAGGAGGGAGAAACACCATATATTTT. Translation: CASSQGGRNTIYF.

The chain combines TRBV25-1 with TRBJ1-1; D possibly corresponds to TRBD1 (6 bases). This CDR3 spans 14 amino acids. V lost 7 bases and J 0 bases, leaving 12 bases between the germline ends. Germline CDR1 is MGHDK and CDR2 is SYGVNS. The chain's CDR3 is CASKHRALNTEAFF. CDR3 coding DNA: TGTGCCAGCAAGCACAGGGCGCTGAACACTGAAGCTTTCTTT.

Comments on this clone: Different DNA sequences within this sample yield the same CDR3. The J gene is TRBJ1-2, the V gene TRBV5-4, with a possible D match to TRBD1 (6 bases). The germline gives CDR1 SGHNT, CDR2 YYREEE (reference sequence). The germline V and J ends were trimmed by 1 base and 3 bases, with 7 bases remaining between them. The CDR3 sequence is 13 residues long. The CDR3 nucleotides are TGTGCCAGCAGCTTGCCAGGGGACTATGGCTACACCTTC. It yields the protein CASSLPGDYGYTF.

The J gene is TRBJ1-2, the V gene TRBV6-1; the D gene is possibly TRBD1 (6 bases). The length of the CDR3 is 15 residues. Germline V gene data show CDR1 as MNHNS and CDR2 as SASEGT. V shed 5 bases and J shed 3 bases, with 16 bases lying between them. CDR3 residues: CASSPLGGADYGYTF. The CDR3 bases are TGTGCCAGCAGTCCACTGGGGGGGGCAGACTATGGCTACACCTTC.